The present T cell receptor beta chain was sequenced within a study of immune cell composition in non-small cell lung cancer. Normal lung sampling was at least 3 cm from the tumour, as distant as possible. Assay used: immunoSEQ multiplex PCR; TCRdb lists only in-frame clones, some missing. Of 6,000 to 8,500 clones in the sample, 67% are singletons; the top ten hold about 10%. With 7 bases clipped from V and 3 bases from J, the junction kept 9 bases outside the gene matches. The germline gives CDR1 MNHEY, CDR2 SMNVEV (reference sequence). This CDR3 has 17 amino acids. The J gene is TRBJ2-2, the V gene TRBV27, with 12 bases lining up with TRBD2. The receptor was derived from a human donor with non-small cell lung cancer. Sample: non-adjacent lung tissue. CDR3 DNA sequence: TGTGCCAGCAAAAGACTAGCGGGAGTCCGAGACACCGGGGAGCTGTTTTTT. It is translated as CASKRLAGVRDTGELFF.